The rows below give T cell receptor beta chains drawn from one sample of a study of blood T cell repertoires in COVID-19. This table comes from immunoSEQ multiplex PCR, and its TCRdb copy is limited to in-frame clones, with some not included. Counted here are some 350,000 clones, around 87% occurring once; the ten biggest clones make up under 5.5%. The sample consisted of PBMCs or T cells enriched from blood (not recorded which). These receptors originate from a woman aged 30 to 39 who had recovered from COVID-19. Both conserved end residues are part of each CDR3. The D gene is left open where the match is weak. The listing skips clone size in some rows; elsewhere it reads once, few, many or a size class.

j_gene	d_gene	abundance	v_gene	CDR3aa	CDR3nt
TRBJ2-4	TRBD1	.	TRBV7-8	CASSPGTGVNIQYF	TGTGCCAGCAGTCCCGGGACAGGGGTCAACATTCAGTACTTC
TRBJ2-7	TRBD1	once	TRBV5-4	CASSLARTGGGYEQYF	TGTGCCAGCAGCTTGGCGCGGACAGGGGGAGGATACGAGCAGTACTTC
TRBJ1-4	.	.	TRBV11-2	CASSLNGPSGEKLFF	TGTGCCAGCAGCTTAAACGGACCATCAGGGGAAAAACTGTTTTTT
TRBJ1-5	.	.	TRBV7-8	CASSLQGPYSNQPQHF	TGTGCCAGCAGCTTACAGGGGCCGTATAGCAATCAGCCCCAGCATTTT
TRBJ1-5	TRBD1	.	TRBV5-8	CASSLGDRYNQPQHF	TGTGCCAGCAGCTTGGGGGACAGATATAATCAGCCCCAGCATTTT
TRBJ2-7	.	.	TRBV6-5	CASRGPAGVRDEQYF	TGTGCCAGCCGGGGTCCAGCAGGGGTGCGGGACGAGCAGTACTTC
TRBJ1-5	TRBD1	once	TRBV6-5	CASRGIGTGAQPQHF	TGTGCCAGCCGAGGCATCGGGACAGGGGCTCAGCCCCAGCATTTT
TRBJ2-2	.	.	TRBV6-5	CASSYMPMGGTGELFF	TGTGCCAGCAGTTACATGCCCATGGGAGGCACCGGGGAGCTGTTTTTT
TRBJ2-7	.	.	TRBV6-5	CASIRYGGGQQYF	TGTGCCAGCATCCGATATGGGGGGGGGCAGCAGTACTTC
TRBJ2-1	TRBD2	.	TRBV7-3	CASSLDPGGASNEQFF	TGTGCCAGCAGCTTAGATCCCGGGGGGGCGAGCAATGAGCAGTTCTTC
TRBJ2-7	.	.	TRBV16	CASSQIYYEQYF	TGTGCCAGCAGCCAAATCTACTACGAGCAGTACTTC
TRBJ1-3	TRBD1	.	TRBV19	CASSTGTVISSGNTIYF	TGTGCCAGTAGTACCGGGACAGTTATTTCATCCGGAAACACCATATATTTT
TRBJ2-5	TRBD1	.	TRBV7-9	CASSLRTGGVLRETQYF	TGTGCCAGCAGCTTGCGGACAGGGGGCGTGTTGAGAGAGACCCAGTACTTC
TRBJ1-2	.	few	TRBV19	CASSTVDSYGYTF	TGTGCCAGTAGTACCGTAGACAGTTATGGCTACACCTTC
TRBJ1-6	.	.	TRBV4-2	CASSQYFTGSSYNSPLHF	TGTGCCAGCAGCCAATATTTTACAGGGAGCTCCTATAATTCACCCCTCCACTTT
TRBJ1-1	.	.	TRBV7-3	CASSLGRGNTEAFF	TGTGCCAGCAGCTTAGGCAGGGGCAACACTGAAGCTTTCTTT
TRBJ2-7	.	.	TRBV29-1	CSVANRDHEQYF	TGCAGCGTTGCAAACAGGGACCACGAGCAGTACTTC
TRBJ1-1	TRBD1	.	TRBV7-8	CASRANRDRRFEAFF	TGTGCCAGCAGGGCGAACCGGGACAGAAGATTTGAAGCTTTCTTT
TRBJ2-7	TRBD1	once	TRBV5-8	CASSSEVDRYSSYEQYF	TGTGCCAGCAGCTCCGAAGTGGACAGGTATAGCTCCTACGAGCAGTACTTC
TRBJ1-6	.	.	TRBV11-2	CASSPDRTSSYNSPLHF	TGTGCCAGCAGCCCTGACAGGACTAGCTCCTATAATTCACCCCTCCACTTT
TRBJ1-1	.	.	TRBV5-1	CASSFRGVSTEAFF	TGCGCCAGCAGCTTTCGCGGGGTGAGCACTGAAGCTTTCTTT
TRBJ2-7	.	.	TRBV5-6	CASSPDISYEQYF	TGTGCCAGCAGCCCGGACATATCCTACGAGCAGTACTTC
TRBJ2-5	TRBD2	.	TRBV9	CASSRRTSGAQETQYF	TGTGCCAGCAGCAGACGGACTAGCGGGGCCCAAGAGACCCAGTACTTC
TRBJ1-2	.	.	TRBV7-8	CASSPPPPGFDGYTF	TGTGCCAGCAGCCCCCCCCCTCCCGGGTTCGATGGCTACACCTTC
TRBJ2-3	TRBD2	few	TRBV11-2	CASSWILAGGPDTQYF	TGTGCCAGCAGCTGGATTCTAGCGGGGGGGCCAGATACGCAGTATTTT
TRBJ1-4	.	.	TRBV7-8	CASSSSGDWRIEKLFF	TGTGCCAGCAGCTCAAGCGGGGATTGGAGAATTGAAAAACTGTTTTTT
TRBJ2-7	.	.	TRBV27	CASSVGHLSYEQYF	TGTGCCAGCAGTGTGGGGCATCTATCCTACGAGCAGTACTTC
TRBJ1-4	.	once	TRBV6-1	CASSEYQRFDEKLFF	TGTGCCAGCAGTGAATATCAACGGTTTGATGAAAAACTGTTTTTT
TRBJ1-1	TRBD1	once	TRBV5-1	CASSLEGQGSTEAFF	TGCGCCAGCAGCTTGGAGGGACAGGGTAGCACTGAAGCTTTCTTT
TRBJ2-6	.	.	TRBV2	CASSEGRSGANVLTF	TGTGCCAGCAGTGAAGGTCGCTCTGGGGCCAACGTCCTGACTTTC
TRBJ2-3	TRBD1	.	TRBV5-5	CASNIWGQITDTQYF	TGTGCCAGCAACATTTGGGGACAGATCACAGATACGCAGTATTTT
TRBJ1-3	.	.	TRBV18	CASSLVRDTEGNTIYF	TGTGCCAGCTCACTGGTACGGGACACGGAGGGAAACACCATATATTTT
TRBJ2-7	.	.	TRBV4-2	CASSQFGGSYEQYF	TGTGCCAGCAGCCAATTCGGTGGCTCCTACGAGCAGTACTTC
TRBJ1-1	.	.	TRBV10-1	CASSPNRHSTEAFF	TGCGCCAGCAGTCCCAACCGACATTCCACTGAAGCTTTCTTT
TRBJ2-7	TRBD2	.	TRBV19	CASSRGGEQYF	TGTGCCAGTAGTAGGGGGGGCGAGCAGTACTTC
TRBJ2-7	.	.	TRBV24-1	CATSDLDAAGSKLNSYEQYF	TGTGCCACCAGTGATTTGGACGCGGCCGGGTCCAAGCTAAATTCTTACGAGCAGTACTTC
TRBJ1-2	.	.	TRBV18	CASSPRQFGDGYTF	TGTGCCAGCTCCCCCAGACAGTTTGGGGATGGCTACACCTTC
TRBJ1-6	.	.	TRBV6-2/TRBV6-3	CASSYSSIPLHF	TGTGCCAGCAGTTACTCGAGTATACCCCTCCACTTT
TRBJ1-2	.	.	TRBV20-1	CSAWTAYGYTF	TGCAGTGCGTGGACAGCCTATGGCTACACCTTC
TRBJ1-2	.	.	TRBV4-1	CASSPNIDYGYTF	TGCGCCAGCAGCCCAAATATAGACTATGGCTACACCTTC
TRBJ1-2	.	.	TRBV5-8	CASSLRGGNLNYGYTF	TGTGCCAGCAGCTTGCGGGGGGGCAACCTTAACTATGGCTACACCTTC
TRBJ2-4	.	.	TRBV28	CASRSGEGWNIQYF	TGTGCCAGCAGAAGCGGCGAGGGCTGGAACATTCAGTACTTC
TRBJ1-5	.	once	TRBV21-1	CASSKEHRANQPQHF	TGTGCCAGCAGCAAAGAACACAGGGCAAATCAGCCCCAGCATTTT
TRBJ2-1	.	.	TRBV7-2	CASSLASLYNEQFF	TGTGCCAGCAGCTTAGCGAGCCTCTACAATGAGCAGTTCTTC
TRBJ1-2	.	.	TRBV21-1	CASTRKFQGAGIYGYTF	TGTGCCAGCACCAGAAAGTTTCAGGGGGCAGGGATCTATGGCTACACCTTC
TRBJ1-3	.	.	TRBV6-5	CASHRGSSGNTIYF	TGTGCCAGTCATAGGGGGAGCTCTGGAAACACCATATATTTT
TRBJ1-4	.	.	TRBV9	CASSGTANTNEKLFF	TGTGCCAGCAGCGGGACAGCGAATACTAATGAAAAACTGTTTTTT
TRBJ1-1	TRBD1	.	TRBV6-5	CASRASAGGTEAFF	TGTGCCAGTCGGGCGTCTGCAGGGGGGACTGAAGCTTTCTTT
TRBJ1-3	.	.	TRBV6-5	CASSSRGLGNTIYF	TGTGCCAGCAGTTCCCGGGGACTCGGAAACACCATATATTTT
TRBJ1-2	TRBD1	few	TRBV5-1	CASSSTGTGGGYTF	TGCGCCAGCAGCTCTACCGGGACAGGCGGTGGCTACACCTTC
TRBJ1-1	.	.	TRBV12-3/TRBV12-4	CASSLQANTEAFF	TGTGCCAGCAGTTTACAGGCGAACACTGAAGCTTTCTTT
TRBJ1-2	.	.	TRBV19	CASSLREGGYTF	TGTGCCAGTAGTTTGCGGGAAGGGGGCTACACCTTC
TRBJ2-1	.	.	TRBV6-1	CASSEGLGEGVRQFF	TGTGCCAGCAGTGAAGGACTAGGTGAAGGAGTTAGGCAGTTCTTC
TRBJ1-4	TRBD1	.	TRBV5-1	CASSLEAGTGLTNEKLFF	TGCGCCAGCAGCTTGGAAGCCGGGACAGGGTTAACTAATGAAAAACTGTTTTTT
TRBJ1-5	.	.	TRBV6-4	CASSAGGGQPQHF	TGTGCCAGCAGTGCGGGAGGGGGTCAGCCCCAGCATTTT
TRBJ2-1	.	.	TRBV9	CASSVHTAYNEQFF	TGTGCCAGCAGCGTACACACAGCCTACAATGAGCAGTTCTTC
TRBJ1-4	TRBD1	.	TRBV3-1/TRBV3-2	CASSRRGSNEKLFF	TGTGCCAGCAGCCGCAGGGGGTCTAATGAAAAACTGTTTTTT
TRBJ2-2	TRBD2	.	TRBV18	CASSPRGGNTGELFF	TGTGCCAGCTCACCTCGCGGGGGGAACACCGGGGAGCTGTTTTTT
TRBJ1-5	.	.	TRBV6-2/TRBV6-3	CASSYSYSLNQPQHF	TGTGCCAGCAGTTACTCCTACAGCCTGAATCAGCCCCAGCATTTT
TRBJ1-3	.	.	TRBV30	CAWSFNSGNTIYF	TGTGCCTGGAGTTTCAACTCTGGAAACACCATATATTTT